The 17 T cell receptor beta chains below come from one sample, sequenced in a study of HIV-infected patients and healthy controls. cDNA was made from 500 ng RNA using alpha and beta constant primers. Using multiplexing indices, alpha and beta chain libraries were generated apart by chain-specific third strand synthesis. Each CDR3 protein gets one entry after TCRdb re-called the 5' RACE reads with MiXCR. The sample records about 8,600 distinct CDR3 sequences, roughly 9.4% being singletons. Roughly three months, about 14 weeks, into antiretroviral therapy, follow-up blood was collected. The repertoire came from unfractionated whole blood and reflected all unsorted peripheral T cells. Specimen: blood, collected during antiretroviral therapy. The receptors were sampled from an adult with HIV infection.

By share, this clonotype counts as medium-sized. The chain carries TRBV29-1 and TRBJ2-1; D ambiguous. The germline V gene has CDR1 SQVTM and CDR2 ANQGSEA. This CDR3 region has 10 residues. V was shortened by 5 bases and J by 6 bases, with 5 bases between the two germline ends. The CDR3 spells CSVTANEQFF. The CDR3 DNA sequence: TGCAGCGTTACTGCCAATGAGCAGTTCTTC.

At least ten counts were recorded for this clonotype. The chain recombines TRBV7-3 with TRBJ1-1; D may be TRBD1 (5 bases). The CDR3 is made up of 14 amino acids. V was pared by 5 bases and J by 0 bases, with 10 bases between. Looked up from germline, CDR1 is SGHTA and CDR2 is FQGTGA. Written as DNA, the CDR3 is TGTGCCAGCAGCGCAGGGTCGATGAACACTGAAGCTTTCTTT. This gives the protein CASSAGSMNTEAFF.

Here the CDR3 reads CASSQVRGLGNQPQHF. The CDR3 region has the DNA TGCGCCAGCAGCCAAGTAAGGGGATTGGGGAATCAGCCCCAGCATTTT. The J gene is TRBJ1-5, the V gene TRBV4-1, with a weak D call TRBD1 (5 bases). The CDR3 has 16 amino acids. In germline, CDR1 is MGHRA, CDR2 YSYEKL. The V end lost 1 base, the J end lost 4 bases, and 14 bases lay between the germline ends.

This clonotype was detected ten times or more. The chain is built from TRBV11-2 and TRBJ1-1, with D uncertain. Germline V gives CDR1 SGHAT, CDR2 FQNNGV. Between the trimmed V and J ends, which lost 3 bases and 0 bases, there was a span of 14 bases. The CDR3 length is 16 residues. In DNA, the CDR3 is TGTGCCAGCAGCTTGTCGATCGGGGTAATGAACACTGAAGCTTTCTTT. Encoded protein: CASSLSIGVMNTEAFF. Full variable domain (remainder filled in from reference TRBV11-2 and TRBJ1-1): EAGVAQSPRYKIIEKRQSVAFWCNPISGHATLYWYQQILGQGPKLLIQFQNNGVVDDSQLPKDRFSAERLKGVDSTLKIQPAKLEDSAVYLCASSLSIGVMNTEAFFGQGTRLTVV.

This clonotype was counted many times. This chain joins TRBV6-6 and TRBJ2-7; D may be TRBD2 (6 bases). This CDR3 has 14 residues. CDR1 and CDR2 (germline): MNHNY, SVGAGI (reference sequence). V was shortened by 2 bases and J by 0 bases, with 8 bases between the two germline ends. The CDR3 reads CASSYGGTSYEQYF. CDR3 DNA sequence: TGTGCCAGCAGTTACGGGGGGACCTCCTACGAGCAGTACTTC.

This clonotype was recorded many times. The V and J genes are TRBV6-1 and TRBJ1-3, with TRBD1 as a possible D gene (6 bases). V was shortened by 3 bases and J by 0 bases, with 12 bases between the two germline ends. Germline V lookup: CDR1 MNHNS, CDR2 SASEGT. The CDR3 is made up of 16 amino acids. CDR3 nucleotide sequence: TGTGCCAGCAGTGAGCAGACAGGACGCTCTGGAAACACCATATATTTT. Translation gives CASSEQTGRSGNTIYF.

The rearrangement links TRBV18 to TRBJ1-1, with D perhaps matching TRBD1 (5 bases). With 3 bases removed from V and 7 bases from J, the gap between germline ends came to 12 bases. Germline V lookup: CDR1 KGHSH, CDR2 LQKENI. This CDR3 has 13 amino acids. CDR3: CASSPRQTVEAFF. Here the CDR3 DNA reads TGTGCCAGCTCACCGCGACAGACTGTTGAAGCTTTCTTT.

V usage is TRBV4-1 and J usage is TRBJ2-5; TRBD2 agrees at 9 bases. The CDR3 sequence is 16 residues long. The ends lost 0 bases at V and 2 bases at J; junction bases unmatched: 4. CDR1 is MGHRA and CDR2 is YSYEKL in the germline V gene. The CDR3 is CASSQDSAGGQETQYF. The CDR3 DNA sequence: TGCGCCAGCAGCCAAGATAGCGCGGGGGGGCAAGAGACCCAGTACTTC.

This clonotype came up many times. V is TRBV24-1 and J is TRBJ1-2; 9 bases are a match to TRBD1. Germline assignment: CDR1 KGHDR and CDR2 SFDVKD. This CDR3 is built from 14 residues. The trim removed 4 bases at V and 6 bases at J, leaving 5 bases unmatched. DNA of the CDR3: TGTGCCACCAGTGACCGGGGACAGGGCCATGGCTACACCTTC. The encoded protein is CATSDRGQGHGYTF.

This clonotype is medium-sized within its sample. The chain employs TRBV7-8 and TRBJ1-2, with D maybe TRBD1 (6 bases). Looked up from germline, CDR1 is SGHVS and CDR2 is FQNEAQ. V shed 2 bases and J shed 0 bases, with 7 bases lying between them. The CDR3 is 14 residues long. This chain's CDR3 is CASSLQGTNYGYTF. The DNA for the CDR3 is TGTGCCAGCAGCTTACAGGGGACTAACTATGGCTACACCTTC.

This clonotype was recorded many times. The V call is TRBV12-5, the J call TRBJ2-2; D is unclear. Deletions cut 6 bases from V and 6 bases from J, with 5 bases between. The length of the CDR3 is 11 residues. The germline CDR1 and CDR2 sequences are LGHNT and FRNRAP. CDR3 loop: CASGWAGELFF. In nucleotides, the CDR3 is TGTGCTAGTGGGTGGGCCGGGGAGCTGTTTTTT. Full variable domain (outside the CDR3, taken from reference TRBV12-5 and TRBJ2-2): DARVTQTPRHKVTEMGQEVTMRCQPILGHNTVFWYRQTMMQGLELLAYFRNRAPLDDSGMPKDRFSAEMPDATLATLKIQPSEPRDSAVYFCASGWAGELFFGEGSRLTVL.

The V call is TRBV6-2 or TRBV6-3, the J call TRBJ1-1; 9 positions match TRBD1. This CDR3 has 14 amino acids. CDR1 and CDR2 from the germline V gene are MNHEY and SVGEGT. The V gene end was trimmed by 4 bases and the J gene end by 7 bases; junction bases not matched to a gene: 7. CDR3 loop: CASSSTPGQGEAFF. In DNA form, the CDR3 reads TGTGCCAGCAGTTCGACACCGGGACAGGGTGAAGCTTTCTTT.

This rearrangement joins TRBV6-1 to TRBJ2-3, with D hard to call. The CDR3 loop spans 15 amino acids. V shed 2 bases and J shed 7 bases, with 16 bases lying between them. The germline V gene encodes CDR1 MNHNS and CDR2 SASEGT. Here the CDR3 reads CASSEMGFVTNTQYF. CDR3 nucleotide sequence: TGTGCCAGCAGTGAAATGGGGTTCGTCACGAATACGCAGTATTTT.

This clonotype came up many times. The V and J genes are TRBV20-1 and TRBJ2-5; no reliable D call. Germline CDR1 DFQATT, CDR2 SNEGSKA (reference sequence). The germline V and J ends were trimmed by 5 bases and 4 bases, with 14 bases remaining between them. This CDR3 has 13 residues. In DNA form, the CDR3 reads TGCAGTGCTGACCACCGGGCCCCAGAGACCCAGTACTTC. This gives the protein CSADHRAPETQYF.

This clonotype is deemed medium-sized (0.01 to 0.1%). The rearrangement links TRBV5-1 to TRBJ2-2; 7 nucleotides agree with TRBD2. Germline V gene sequence: CDR1 SGHRS, CDR2 YFSETQ. V lost 6 bases, J lost 9 bases, and 11 bases stayed unmatched. This CDR3 is built from 14 residues. The CDR3 here is CASTPNERGRELFF. The CDR3 nucleotides are TGCGCCAGCACTCCCAACGAGCGGGGCCGGGAGCTGTTTTTT.

This clonotype was counted at least ten times. This rearrangement joins TRBV18 to TRBJ1-5, with D tentatively TRBD1 (6 bases). The V end was cut by 6 bases, the J end by 7 bases, with 16 bases between. The CDR3 consists of 14 residues. The germline V gene has CDR1 KGHSH and CDR2 LQKENI. The CDR3 loop reads CASSYYREVQPQHF. In nucleotides, the CDR3 is TGTGCCAGCTCGTATTACAGGGAGGTCCAGCCCCAGCATTTT.

The J gene is TRBJ2-4, the V gene TRBV20-1; D gene uncertain. The CDR3 is made up of 15 amino acids. Trimming stripped 4 bases from V and 3 bases from J, with 16 bases between. Germline assignment: CDR1 DFQATT and CDR2 SNEGSKA (reference sequence). The CDR3: CSAMSETGSKNIQYF. The CDR3 DNA reads as TGCAGTGCTATGTCCGAAACTGGTAGCAAAAACATTCAGTACTTC.